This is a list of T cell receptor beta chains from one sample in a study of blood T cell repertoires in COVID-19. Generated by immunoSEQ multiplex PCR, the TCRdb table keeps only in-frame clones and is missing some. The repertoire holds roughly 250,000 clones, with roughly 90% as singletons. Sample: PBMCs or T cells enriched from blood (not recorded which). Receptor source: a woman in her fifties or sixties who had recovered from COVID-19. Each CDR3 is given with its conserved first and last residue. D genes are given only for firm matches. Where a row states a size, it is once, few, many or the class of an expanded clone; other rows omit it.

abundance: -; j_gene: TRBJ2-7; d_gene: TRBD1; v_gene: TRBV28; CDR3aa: CASSPRSDRDRSDSEVYEQYF; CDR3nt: TGTGCCAGCAGCCCTAGATCAGATCGGGACAGGAGCGATTCTGAGGTATACGAGCAGTACTTC
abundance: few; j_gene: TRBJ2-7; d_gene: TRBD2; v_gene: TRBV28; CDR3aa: CASSWREWYEQYF; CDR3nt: TGTGCTTCCTCGTGGCGGGAGTGGTACGAGCAGTACTTC
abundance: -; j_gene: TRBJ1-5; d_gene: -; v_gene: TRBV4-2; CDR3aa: CASSQLGAGINPQHF; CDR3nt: TGTGCCAGCAGCCAACTAGGGGCTGGGATCAACCCCCAGCATTTT
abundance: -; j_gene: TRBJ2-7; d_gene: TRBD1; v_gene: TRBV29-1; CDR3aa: CSVEDHAGGREQYF; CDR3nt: TGCAGCGTTGAAGATCATGCAGGGGGACGCGAGCAGTACTTC
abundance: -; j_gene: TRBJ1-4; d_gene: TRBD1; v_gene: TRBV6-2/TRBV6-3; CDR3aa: CASSSNRDRLVKLFF; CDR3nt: TGTGCCAGCAGTTCCAACCGGGACAGGCTCGTAAAACTGTTTTTT
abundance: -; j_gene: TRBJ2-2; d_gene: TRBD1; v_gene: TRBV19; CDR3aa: CASSRRDRGAGELFF; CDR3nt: TGTGCCAGTAGTCGCCGGGACAGGGGAGCCGGGGAGCTGTTTTTT
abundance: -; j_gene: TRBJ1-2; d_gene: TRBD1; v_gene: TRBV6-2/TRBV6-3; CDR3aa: CASSDRGFRSLGGYTF; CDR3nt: TGTGCCAGCAGCGACAGGGGGTTCCGCAGCCTTGGTGGCTACACCTTC
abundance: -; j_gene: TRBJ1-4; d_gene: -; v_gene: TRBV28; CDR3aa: CASGGGANEKLFF; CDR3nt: TGTGCCAGCGGTGGAGGGGCCAATGAAAAACTGTTTTTT
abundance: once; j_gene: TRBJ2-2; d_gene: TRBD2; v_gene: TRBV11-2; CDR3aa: CASSLVSGSVTGELFF; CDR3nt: TGTGCCAGCAGCTTAGTGAGCGGGAGTGTCACCGGGGAGCTGTTTTTT
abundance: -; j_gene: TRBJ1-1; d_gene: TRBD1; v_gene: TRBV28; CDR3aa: CASSLDRGGTEAFF; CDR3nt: TGTGCCAGCAGTTTGGACAGGGGAGGCACTGAAGCTTTCTTT
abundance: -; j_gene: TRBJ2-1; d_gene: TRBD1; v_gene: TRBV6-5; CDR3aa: CASSTTGYNEQFF; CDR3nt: TGTGCCAGCAGTACGACAGGGTACAATGAGCAGTTCTTC
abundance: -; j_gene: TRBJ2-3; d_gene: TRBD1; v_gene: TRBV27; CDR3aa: CASRTRTGGNTQYF; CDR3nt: TGTGCCAGCAGAACACGGACAGGGGGTAATACGCAGTATTTT
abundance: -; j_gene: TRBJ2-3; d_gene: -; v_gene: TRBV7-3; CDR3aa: CASSLNGAGAYTDTQYF; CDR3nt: TGTGCCAGCAGCTTGAACGGTGCGGGCGCGTACACAGATACGCAGTATTTT
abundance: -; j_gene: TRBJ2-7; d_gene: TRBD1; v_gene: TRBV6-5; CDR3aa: CATSRPGTGKTQQYF; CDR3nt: TGTGCCACTTCACGCCCCGGGACAGGCAAAACCCAGCAGTACTTC
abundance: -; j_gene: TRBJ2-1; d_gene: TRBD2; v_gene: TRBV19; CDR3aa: CASSLLREGPFLNEQFF; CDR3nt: TGTGCCAGTAGTCTCCTTAGGGAGGGCCCGTTCTTGAATGAGCAGTTCTTC
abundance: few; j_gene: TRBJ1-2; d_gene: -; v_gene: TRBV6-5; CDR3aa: CASSSGDTIYGYTF; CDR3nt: TGTGCCAGCAGCTCAGGGGACACCATCTATGGCTACACCTTC
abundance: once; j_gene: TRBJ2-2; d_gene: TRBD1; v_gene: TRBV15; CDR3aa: CATGGQGVGTGELFF; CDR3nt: TGTGCCACCGGGGGACAGGGGGTGGGCACCGGGGAGCTGTTTTTT
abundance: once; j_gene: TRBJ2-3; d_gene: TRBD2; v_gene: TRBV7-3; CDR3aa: CASSLNPSGWNTQYF; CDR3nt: TGTGCCAGCAGCTTAAACCCTAGCGGGTGGAATACGCAGTATTTT
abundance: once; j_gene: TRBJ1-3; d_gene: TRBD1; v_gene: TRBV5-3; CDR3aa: CARSAGNGQGGCPGNTIYF; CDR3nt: TGTGCCAGAAGCGCCGGCAATGGACAGGGGGGATGTCCTGGAAACACCATATATTTT
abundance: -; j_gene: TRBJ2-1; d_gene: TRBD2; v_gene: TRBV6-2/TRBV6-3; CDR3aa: CASSYSGAGGSNEQFF; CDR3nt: TGTGCCAGCAGTTACTCGGGTGCGGGAGGGTCCAATGAGCAGTTCTTC